A selection of T cell receptor beta chains follows, all from one sample in a study of T-cell memory formation after mild COVID-19. TCRdb used MiXCR to reprocess the 5' RACE reads, holding one entry per CDR3 protein. The repertoire holds around 180,000 distinct CDR3 sequences, with 15% to 20% as singletons. Sample: PBMCs or a T cell subset sorted from them (not recorded which). These receptors were taken from an adult woman who had mild COVID-19 (a few samples of this study predate the infection). Cell type and time point are not known. Each CDR3 is given with its conserved first and last residue. A D gene is named only where the DNA matches it firmly. Where a row states a size, it is once, few, many or the class of an expanded clone; other rows omit it.

d_call	v_call	clone_size	cdr3_length	j_call	cdr3_nt	cdr3_aa
-	TRBV6-5	-	13	TRBJ2-7	TGTGCCGGCAAGGAGGCATTTCCCTACGAGCAGTACTTC	CAGKEAFPYEQYF
TRBD1	TRBV7-2	-	14	TRBJ2-5	TGTGCCAGCAGCTTATACAGGGGTAAAGAGACCCAGTACTTC	CASSLYRGKETQYF
-	TRBV20-1	few	15	TRBJ1-2	TGCAGTGCTAGAGCCTCCCCGGCGGGTTTTGATGGCTACACCTTC	CSARASPAGFDGYTF
TRBD2	TRBV12-3/TRBV12-4	-	15	TRBJ2-1	TGTGCCAGCAGACTAAGCGGGGGTGGATCCGGTGAGCAGTTCTTC	CASRLSGGGSGEQFF
-	TRBV12-3/TRBV12-4	many	13	TRBJ2-5	TGTGCCAGCAGCCATGGACTCCAAGAGACCCAGTACTTC	CASSHGLQETQYF
-	TRBV12-3/TRBV12-4	few	13	TRBJ2-2	TGTGCCAGCAGTTTTGAGTTTCCCGGGGAGCTGTTTTTT	CASSFEFPGELFF
-	TRBV5-1	many	15	TRBJ1-5	TGCGCCAGCAGCTTGGACGGGGGTGGCAATCAGCCCCAGCATTTT	CASSLDGGGNQPQHF
TRBD2	TRBV25-1	-	15	TRBJ2-3	TGTGCCAGCAGTCACAGCGGGACCGTCACAGATACGCAGTATTTT	CASSHSGTVTDTQYF
TRBD2	TRBV12-3/TRBV12-4	-	13	TRBJ2-7	TGTGCCAGCAGCCCTTTAGCGGGAGGGCCTCAGTACTTC	CASSPLAGGPQYF
TRBD1	TRBV6-5	-	15	TRBJ2-7	TGTGCCAGCAGTAACTCCGGGACAGGGGCTCACGAGCAGTACTTC	CASSNSGTGAHEQYF
-	TRBV30	-	13	TRBJ1-5	TGTGCCTGGGAGGAACAAGGGGGTCAGCCCCAGCATTTT	CAWEEQGGQPQHF
TRBD2	TRBV5-1	-	17	TRBJ2-1	TGCGCCAGCAGCTCGAGACCTAGCGGGAGGGCCGGCAATGAGCAGTTCTTC	CASSSRPSGRAGNEQFF
-	TRBV29-1	few	11	TRBJ1-2	TGCAGCGTATCCCATGACAGCGGCTACACCTTC	CSVSHDSGYTF
TRBD2	TRBV4-2	many	16	TRBJ2-1	TGTGCCACCGGGACTAGCGGGGGTAGCTCCTACAATGAGCAGTTCTTC	CATGTSGGSSYNEQFF
-	TRBV12-3/TRBV12-4	few	16	TRBJ2-7	TGTGCCAGCACCTGGGGAGGGGGCGGACGGCCCGCCGAGCAGTACTTC	CASTWGGGGRPAEQYF
-	TRBV5-1	-	13	TRBJ2-5	TGCGCCAGCAGCCCCTATAGGGCAGAGACCCAGTACTTC	CASSPYRAETQYF
TRBD1	TRBV4-1	few	14	TRBJ1-2	TGCGCCAGCAGCCGCGGACAGGGGCACTATGGCTACACCTTC	CASSRGQGHYGYTF
TRBD1	TRBV12-3/TRBV12-4	few	16	TRBJ1-6	TGTGCCAGCAGTTTGCATTGGACAGGGAAAAATTCACCCCTCCACTTT	CASSLHWTGKNSPLHF
-	TRBV5-1	many	13	TRBJ2-1	TGCGCCAGCAGCTTGGCCCGTCCGAATGAGCAGTTCTTC	CASSLARPNEQFF
-	TRBV14	-	15	TRBJ2-1	TGTGCCAGCAGCCGGACAGAGAGCTCCTACAATGAGCAGTTCTTC	CASSRTESSYNEQFF
TRBD1	TRBV29-1	many	14	TRBJ2-7	TGCAGCGTTGTGCCAGGGGGCAGTTCCTACGAGCAGTACTTC	CSVVPGGSSYEQYF
-	TRBV6-5	once	14	TRBJ1-2	TGTGCCAGCAGTCCTTCTACCGCCGGGGGTGGCTACACCTTC	CASSPSTAGGGYTF
TRBD1	TRBV5-1	many	15	TRBJ2-1	TGCGCCAGCAGCAGGACAGGGGGCGCAGGGAATGAGCAGTTCTTC	CASSRTGGAGNEQFF